The T cell receptor (beta chain) under discussion was sequenced for a study of shared clonotypes between healthy human individuals. Overall study context: Each donor contributed plates that comprised three CD4 naive, three CD4 memory, two CD8 naive and one CD8 memory. Overall study findings and caveats: A small donor pool kept down the genetic and exposure-history diversity that was represented.

CDR3 length equals 15 residues. V dropped 3 bases and J dropped 4; count of bases not matched to a gene: 7. Germline-derived CDR1 and CDR2 are MNHEY and SMNVEV (reference sequence). Concerning this clone itself: What it recognizes is unknown.

Terminally differentiated effector memory CD45RA+ cells were excluded from the naive CD8 cells, which were CD45RO-negative and positively selected for CCR7. Sequencing used immunoSEQ multiplex PCR; TCRdb keeps in-frame clones, though not all of them. Of under 850,000 clones detected, over 90% appear once; the ten largest clones hold about 25%. Material: naive CD8+ T cells sorted from blood. This receptor was identified in a man aged 30 to 45 in good health. This chain links TRBV27 with TRBJ2-3, with 7 bases aligning to TRBD2. CDR3 sequence reads: CASSFSLAGADTQYF. CDR3 bases: TGTGCCAGCAGTTTTAGCTTGGCGGGGGCAGATACGCAGTATTTT.